The TCR beta chain under discussion was sequenced for a study of T cell repertoires in cytomegalovirus infection. About the research overall: Public TCR beta signatures marked donors with CMV infection and the matching HLA. Whole-study findings and limits: Of the TCR beta families, the public ones yielded a cumulative frequency that identified carriers of CMV plus the relevant HLA. The ex vivo response was dominated by HLA-C-restricted CMV-specific TCR beta clonotypes.

MiXCR, run by TCRdb on the reads, gives a single entry per CDR3 protein. Counted here are about 700,000 distinct CDR3 sequences, around 32% occurring once; the ten biggest clones make up 15% to 20%. On this clonotype: What it binds is not known.

The CDR3 has 15 amino acids. Germline CDR1 reads SGHRS; CDR2 reads YFSETQ. The ends lost 3 bases at V and 3 bases at J; junction bases unmatched: 3. The clonotype comes from a human donor in good health (CMV status not recorded). Some clones in this sample may be carry-over from other donors' samples. The V call is TRBV5-1, the J call TRBJ2-7; 13 bases are a match to TRBD2. The sample was cultured PBMCs, taken from culture after CMV antigen stimulation. The CDR3: CASSWGTSGNYEQYF. The CDR3 DNA reads TGCGCCAGCAGCTGGGGGACTAGCGGGAACTACGAGCAGTACTTC.